This TCR beta chain was obtained from a study of response to subunit inactivated influenza vaccine. Study results and limitations: It was suggested by the authors that few new T cells are recruited by each seasonal influenza vaccination.

TCRdb re-analysed the RT-PCR reads in MiXCR, keeping a single row per CDR3 protein. The sample carries roughly 500,000 distinct CDR3 sequences, 16% recorded once. V dropped 5 bases and J dropped 1 base, with 12 bases sitting between them. CDR3 length: 15 amino acids. CDR1 is MNHNS and CDR2 is SASEGT in the germline V gene. As concerns this clonotype: Its antigen is unknown.

This chain joins TRBV6-1 and TRBJ1-5; possibly TRBD1 for D (6 bases). Material: CD4+ T cells sorted from PBMCs, obtained less than 30 months after vaccination. The clonotype was recovered from a man in his fifties or sixties who received an inactivated influenza vaccine. CDR3 coding DNA: TGTGCCAGCAGTCCCGGGGGCCGGAGCAATCAGCCCCAGCATTTT. This translates into CASSPGGRSNQPQHF.